This T cell receptor (beta chain) appears in the sequencing data of a study of T cells in women clearing cervical HPV infection. Study-wide results and limits: A classifier using richness and V gene abundances reached an AUC of around 0.81.

The protocol was immunoSEQ multiplex PCR, while the TCRdb copy is restricted to in-frame clones and leaves out a portion. The sample totals about 34,000 clones. Measured by frequency, this clone is medium-sized (0.01 to 0.1%). Its antigen is not known. The observed sequence ends 3 residues before the CDR3 terminus, with the missing tail filled in from the germline J gene. Trimming removed 5 bases from V and 2 bases from J; junction bases left unmatched: 11. The CDR3 covers 15 residues. Germline-derived CDR1 and CDR2 are DFQATT and SNEGSKA (reference sequence). V is TRBV20-1 and J is TRBJ2-7, with TRBD2 matching 8 bases. The source material was blood buffy coat. The receptor comes from a woman between 18 and 70 years old with a cervical HPV16 infection that either progressed to CIN3+ or cleared (not recorded which). The DNA read from the CDR3 is TGCAGTGCTCCCGGGGGGACTAGTCTCCCCTACGAG. Translating gives CSAPGGTSLPYE. The full CDR3 is CSAPGGTSLPYEQYF.